This T cell receptor beta chain was captured in a study of T cell responses to AZD1222 COVID-19 vaccine. Overall study context: Second-dose timings of about 4 or about 12 weeks were pooled.

General observations from the study: Clonal diversity was possibly underestimated, and white British individuals and females predominated among donors. With two AZD1222 doses given, Spike-specific TCR breadth and depth both rose.

In regard to this clone: Its antigen remains unidentified.

Germline-derived CDR1 and CDR2 are MNHEY and SVGAGI. CDR3 length: 14 residues. J was trimmed by 7 bases and V by 7 bases; bases with no gene match: 7. The repertoire was sequenced with immunoSEQ multiplex PCR; TCRdb's copy has only in-frame clones and lacks some. Of some 120,000 clones in the sample, 80% to 90% were seen once. Sequences were derived from peripheral blood, sampled on day 0 of AZD1222 vaccination. The chain joins TRBV6-5 to TRBJ1-4; 9 bases agree with TRBD1. The origin of this receptor is an adult in good health. CDR3 bases: TGTGCCAGCAAGTCCGGGACAGGGCGTGAAAAACTGTTTTTT. The encoded protein is CASKSGTGREKLFF.